This T cell receptor beta chain is drawn from a study of blood T cell repertoires in COVID-19. Study-level background: Material from acute and convalescent COVID-19 was sourced from the United States, Italy and Spain. T cells, B-cell-depleted T cells, or PBMCs provided the cDNA or gDNA that served as material.

CDR3 size: 14 residues. V was clipped by 5 bases and J by 8 bases, with 18 bases between them. Germline assignment: CDR1 MNHEY and CDR2 SVGAGI. In the study's own analysis: For nucleated cells, counts were estimated from reference gene primer amplification. Libraries were prepared by immunoSEQ multiplex PCR; TCRdb keeps only in-frame clonotypes and omits some of them. D and trimming were read from the DNA, whereas the V and J calls and clone size are those reported in that table. This table has hundreds of thousands of clones, under 95% appearing once. The material sequenced was peripheral blood. The chain has TRBV6-5 and TRBJ1-1; D is perhaps TRBD1 (6 bases). The receptor comes from a woman aged 18-29 years who had recovered from COVID-19. CDR3 sequence: CASSLFGQTGEAFF. The CDR3 DNA reads as TGTGCCAGCAGTCTCTTTGGACAGACCGGCGAAGCTTTCTTT.